A single sample gave rise to the 8 T cell receptor beta chains below, sequenced in a study of blood T cells in healthy people across ages. Combining a sample-barcoded 5' primer with a J-beta primer mix, a second PCR ran for roughly 7 to 12 cycles. MiXCR, applied by TCRdb to the 5' RACE reads, yields one record per CDR3 protein. The sample has almost 800,000 distinct CDR3 sequences; about 62% are singletons. The material sequenced was blood. These receptors all come from a man in his thirties or forties in good health.

This clonotype was detected only a few times. This chain connects TRBV12-3 or TRBV12-4 to TRBJ2-5; the D is unclear. CDR3 length: 13 residues. Trimming pared 3 bases from V and 1 base from J, leaving 6 bases between. The CDR3 region is CASSFQFQETQYF. CDR3 nucleotide sequence: TGTGCCAGCAGTTTTCAGTTCCAAGAGACCCAGTACTTC.

The chain employs TRBV20-1 and TRBJ2-1, with D possibly called TRBD1 or TRBD2 (6 bases each). The V gene lost 0 bases and the J gene lost 9 bases, with 18 bases spanning the gap. CDR1 is DFQATT and CDR2 is SNEGSKA in the germline V gene (reference sequence). The CDR3 consists of 15 residues. The CDR3 DNA reads TGCAGTGCTAGAGATTTAGGGGGACTCGAGGGTGAGCAGTTCTTC. Translating gives CSARDLGGLEGEQFF.

The chain couples TRBV7-3 to TRBJ2-1; TRBD2 agrees at 7 bases. The CDR3 is made up of 17 amino acids. Trimming at V came to 1 base and at J to 6 bases, leaving 12 bases not matched to a gene. The germline gives CDR1 SGHTA, CDR2 FQGTGA. The CDR3 is CASSLMGLPGGGNEQFF. CDR3 nucleotides: TGTGCCAGCAGCTTAATGGGACTACCAGGCGGTGGCAATGAGCAGTTCTTC.

The V call is TRBV6-2 or TRBV6-3, the J call TRBJ2-7, with D possibly called TRBD1 or TRBD2 (5 bases each). The CDR3 has 14 residues. Trimming removed 5 bases at V and 0 bases at J, with 11 bases between. The germline CDR1 and CDR2 sequences are MNHEY and SVGEGT. The CDR3 region is CASSHRDGSYEQYF. CDR3 DNA sequence: TGTGCCAGCAGTCACCGGGACGGCTCCTACGAGCAGTACTTC.

The V and J genes are TRBV5-1 and TRBJ2-3; 7 bases match TRBD1. Per germline, CDR1 SGHRS and CDR2 YFSETQ. The CDR3 is 14 residues long. The V segment lost 4 bases and the J segment 2 bases; nucleotides outside the gene matches: 4. The CDR3 is CASSRDSFTDTQYF. CDR3 DNA sequence: TGCGCCAGCAGCCGGGACAGTTTCACAGATACGCAGTATTTT.

The CDR3 bases are TGTGCCAGCAGCCAGATAGCGGGAGGGTACAATGAGCAGTTCTTC. It specifies CASSQIAGGYNEQFF. The chain carries TRBV4-2 and TRBJ2-1, with 11 positions matching TRBD2. The V segment lost 3 bases and the J segment 4 bases; nucleotides outside the gene matches: 2. The CDR3 totals 15 residues. Germline lookup yields CDR1 LGHNA and CDR2 YNFKEQ.

V is TRBV20-1 and J is TRBJ2-2; TRBD2 agrees at 8 bases. The CDR3 sequence is 14 residues long. V lost 3 bases to trimming and J lost 7 bases; unmatched junction nucleotides: 7. Per germline, CDR1 DFQATT and CDR2 SNEGSKA (reference sequence). The chain's CDR3 is CSASGGRFNGELFF. The CDR3 DNA sequence: TGCAGTGCTAGTGGCGGGAGGTTTAACGGGGAGCTGTTTTTT.

The chain has TRBV4-3 and TRBJ2-4, with TRBD1 matching 8 bases. V shed 0 bases and J 10 bases; nucleotides not matched to a gene: 8. Germline lookup yields CDR1 LGHNA and CDR2 YSLEER. The CDR3 covers 15 residues. Here the CDR3 DNA reads TGCGCCAGCAGCCAAGATCCGGGACAGGCTTCGATTCAGTACTTC. It is translated as CASSQDPGQASIQYF.